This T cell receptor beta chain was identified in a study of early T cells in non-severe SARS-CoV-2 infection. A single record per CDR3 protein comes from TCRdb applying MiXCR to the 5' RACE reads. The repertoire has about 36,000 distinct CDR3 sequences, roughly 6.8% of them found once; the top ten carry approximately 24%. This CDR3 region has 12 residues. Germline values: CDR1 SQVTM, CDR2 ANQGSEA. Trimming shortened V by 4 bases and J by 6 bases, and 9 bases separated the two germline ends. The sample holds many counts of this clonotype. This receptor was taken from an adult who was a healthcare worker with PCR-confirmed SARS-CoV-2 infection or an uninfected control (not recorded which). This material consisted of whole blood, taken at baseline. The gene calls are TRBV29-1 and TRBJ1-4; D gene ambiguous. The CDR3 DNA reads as TGCAGCGTTGTGTTAAGGGATGAAAAACTGTTTTTT. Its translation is CSVVLRDEKLFF.